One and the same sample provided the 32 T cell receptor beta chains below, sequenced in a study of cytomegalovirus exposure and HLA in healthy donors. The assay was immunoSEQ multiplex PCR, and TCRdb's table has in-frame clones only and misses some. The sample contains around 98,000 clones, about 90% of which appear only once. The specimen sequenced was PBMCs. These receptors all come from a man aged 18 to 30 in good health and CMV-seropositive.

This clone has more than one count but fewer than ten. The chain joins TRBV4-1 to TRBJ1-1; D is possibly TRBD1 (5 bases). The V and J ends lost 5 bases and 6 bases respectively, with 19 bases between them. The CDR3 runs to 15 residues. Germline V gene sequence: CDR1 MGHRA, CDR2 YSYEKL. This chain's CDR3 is CASSVGGVIWAEAFF. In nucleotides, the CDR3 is TGCGCCAGCAGCGTAGGAGGGGTAATTTGGGCTGAAGCTTTCTTT.

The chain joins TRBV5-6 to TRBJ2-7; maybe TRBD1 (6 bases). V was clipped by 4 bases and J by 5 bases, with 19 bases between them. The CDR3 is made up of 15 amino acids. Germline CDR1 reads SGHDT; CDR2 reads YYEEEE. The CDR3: CASSPVGGGVHEQYF. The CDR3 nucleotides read TGTGCCAGCAGCCCGGTGGGTGGGGGCGTTCACGAGCAGTACTTC.

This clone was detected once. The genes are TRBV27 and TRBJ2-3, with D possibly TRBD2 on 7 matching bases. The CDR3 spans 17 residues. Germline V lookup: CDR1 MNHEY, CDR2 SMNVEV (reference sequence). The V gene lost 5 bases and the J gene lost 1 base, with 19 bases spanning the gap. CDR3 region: CASSPIPGGHGTDTQYF. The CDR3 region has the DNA TGTGCCAGCAGTCCCATTCCGGGGGGCCACGGCACAGATACGCAGTATTTT.

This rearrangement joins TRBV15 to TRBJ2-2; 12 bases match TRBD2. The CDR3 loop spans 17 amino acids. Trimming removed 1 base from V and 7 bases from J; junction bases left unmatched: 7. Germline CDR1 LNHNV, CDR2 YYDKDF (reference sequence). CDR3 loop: CATSRAATSGSHGELFF. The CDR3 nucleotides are TGTGCCACCAGCAGAGCTGCGACTAGCGGGAGTCACGGGGAGCTGTTTTTT.

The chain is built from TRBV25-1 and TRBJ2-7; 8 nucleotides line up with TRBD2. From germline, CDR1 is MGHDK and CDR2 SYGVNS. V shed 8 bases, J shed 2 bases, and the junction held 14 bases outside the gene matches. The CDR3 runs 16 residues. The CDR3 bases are TGTGCCAGCCGCCTCGAACTGGTGCGGGGGGCCTACGAGCAGTACTTC. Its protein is CASRLELVRGAYEQYF.

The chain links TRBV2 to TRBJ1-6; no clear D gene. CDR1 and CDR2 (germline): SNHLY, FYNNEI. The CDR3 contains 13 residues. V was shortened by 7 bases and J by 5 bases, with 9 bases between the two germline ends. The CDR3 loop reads CASTTENNSPLHF. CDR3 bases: TGTGCCAGCACTACAGAGAATAATTCACCCCTCCACTTT.

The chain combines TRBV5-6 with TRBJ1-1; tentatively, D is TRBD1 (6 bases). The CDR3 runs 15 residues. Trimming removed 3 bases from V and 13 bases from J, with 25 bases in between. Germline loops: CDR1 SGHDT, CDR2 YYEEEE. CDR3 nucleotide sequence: TGTGCCAGCAGCTGGGGGTGGACAGAGAATTTCGTTGGTTTCTTT. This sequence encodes CASSWGWTENFVGFF.

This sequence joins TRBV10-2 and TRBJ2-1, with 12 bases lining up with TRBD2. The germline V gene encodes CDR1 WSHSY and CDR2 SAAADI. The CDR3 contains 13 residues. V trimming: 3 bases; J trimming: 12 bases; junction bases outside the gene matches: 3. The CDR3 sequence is CASSDELAGGQFF. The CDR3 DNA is TGCGCCAGCAGTGATGAACTAGCGGGAGGGCAGTTCTTC.

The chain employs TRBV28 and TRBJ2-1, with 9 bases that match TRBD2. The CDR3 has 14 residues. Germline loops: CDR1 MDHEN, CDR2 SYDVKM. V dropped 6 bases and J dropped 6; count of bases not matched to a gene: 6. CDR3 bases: TGTGCCAGCAGCTGGCCGGGACTAGCCAATGAGCAGTTCTTC. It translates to CASSWPGLANEQFF.

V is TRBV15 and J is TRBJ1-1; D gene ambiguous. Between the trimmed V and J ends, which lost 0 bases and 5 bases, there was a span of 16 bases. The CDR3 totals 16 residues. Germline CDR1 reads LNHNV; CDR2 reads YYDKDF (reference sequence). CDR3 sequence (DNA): TGTGCCACCAGCAGAGATCTAGGAGCGGTTGAGACTGAAGCTTTCTTT. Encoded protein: CATSRDLGAVETEAFF.

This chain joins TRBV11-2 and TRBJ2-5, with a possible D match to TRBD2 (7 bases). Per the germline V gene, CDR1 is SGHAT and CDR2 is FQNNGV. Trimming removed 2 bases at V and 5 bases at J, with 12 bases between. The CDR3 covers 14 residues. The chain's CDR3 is CASSLQGRGETQYF. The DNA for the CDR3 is TGTGCCAGCAGCTTACAGGGGCGGGGGGAGACCCAGTACTTC.

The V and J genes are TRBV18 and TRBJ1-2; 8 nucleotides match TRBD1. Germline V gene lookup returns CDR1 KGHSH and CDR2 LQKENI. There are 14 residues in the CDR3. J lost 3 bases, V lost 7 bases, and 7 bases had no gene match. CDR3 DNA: TGTGCCAGCTTGTTCGGGACAGGAGACTATGGCTACACCTTC. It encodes CASLFGTGDYGYTF. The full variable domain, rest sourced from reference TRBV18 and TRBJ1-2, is NAGVMQNPRHLVRRRGQEARLRCSPMKGHSHVYWYRQLPEEGLKFMVYLQKENIIDESGMPKERFSAEFPKEGPSILRIQQVVRGDSAAYFCASLFGTGDYGYTFGSGTRLTVV.

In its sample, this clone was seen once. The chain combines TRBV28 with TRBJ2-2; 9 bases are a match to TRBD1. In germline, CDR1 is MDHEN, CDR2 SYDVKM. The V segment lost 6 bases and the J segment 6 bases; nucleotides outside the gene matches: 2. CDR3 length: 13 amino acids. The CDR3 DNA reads TGTGCCAGCAGCAGGACAGGGGCCGGGGAGCTGTTTTTT. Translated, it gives CASSRTGAGELFF.

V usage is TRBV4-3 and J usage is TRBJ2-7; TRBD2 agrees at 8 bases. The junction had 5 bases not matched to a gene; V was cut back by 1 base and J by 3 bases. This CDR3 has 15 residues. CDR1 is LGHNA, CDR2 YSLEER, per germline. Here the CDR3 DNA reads TGCGCCAGCAGCCAAGGAACTAGCGGTGGCTACGAGCAGTACTTC. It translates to CASSQGTSGGYEQYF.

This CDR3 is CASSQDLRTGGNEKLFF. The CDR3 DNA follows: TGTGCCAGCAGCCAAGATTTAAGGACAGGGGGTAATGAAAAACTGTTTTTT. V and J are TRBV4-2 and TRBJ1-4, with 10 bases identical to TRBD1. The V gene end was trimmed by 0 bases and the J gene end by 4 bases; junction bases not matched to a gene: 5. This CDR3 region has 17 residues. In germline, CDR1 is LGHNA, CDR2 YNFKEQ.

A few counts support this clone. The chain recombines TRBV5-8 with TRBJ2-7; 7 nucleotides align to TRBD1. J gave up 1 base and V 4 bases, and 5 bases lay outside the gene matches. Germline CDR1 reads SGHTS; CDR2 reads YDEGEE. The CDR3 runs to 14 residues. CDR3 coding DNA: TGTGCCAGCAGCATGGGACAGCCTTCCTACGAGCAGTACTTC. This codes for CASSMGQPSYEQYF.

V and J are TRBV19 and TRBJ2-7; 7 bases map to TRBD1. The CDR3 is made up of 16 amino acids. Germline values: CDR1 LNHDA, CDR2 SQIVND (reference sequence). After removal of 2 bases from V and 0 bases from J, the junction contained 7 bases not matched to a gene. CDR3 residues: CASSIRTGSSSYEQYF. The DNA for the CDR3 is TGTGCCAGTAGTATAAGGACAGGCTCGAGCTCCTACGAGCAGTACTTC.

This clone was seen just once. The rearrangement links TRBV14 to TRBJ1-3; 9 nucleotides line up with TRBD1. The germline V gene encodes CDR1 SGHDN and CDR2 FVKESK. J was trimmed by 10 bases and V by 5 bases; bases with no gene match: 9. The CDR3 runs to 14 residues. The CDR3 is CASSVQGAWGTIYF. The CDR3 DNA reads TGTGCCAGCAGCGTACAGGGGGCCTGGGGGACCATATATTTT.

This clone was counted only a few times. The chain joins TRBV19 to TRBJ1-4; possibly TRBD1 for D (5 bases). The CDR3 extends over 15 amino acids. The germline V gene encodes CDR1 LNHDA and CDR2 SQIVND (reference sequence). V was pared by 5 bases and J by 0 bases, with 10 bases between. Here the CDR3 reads CASSRGSATNEKLFF. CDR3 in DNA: TGTGCCAGTAGTCGGGGGTCCGCAACTAATGAAAAACTGTTTTTT.

The CDR3 sequence is CASSQTGQGGNIQYF. The CDR3 nucleotides read TGTGCCAGCAGCCAGACGGGACAGGGCGGGAACATTCAGTACTTC. The chain couples TRBV4-2 to TRBJ2-4; TRBD1 agrees at 9 bases. CDR1 and CDR2 (germline): LGHNA, YNFKEQ. Trimming cost V 3 bases and J 7 bases; bases outside gene matches: 7. CDR3 length: 15 amino acids.

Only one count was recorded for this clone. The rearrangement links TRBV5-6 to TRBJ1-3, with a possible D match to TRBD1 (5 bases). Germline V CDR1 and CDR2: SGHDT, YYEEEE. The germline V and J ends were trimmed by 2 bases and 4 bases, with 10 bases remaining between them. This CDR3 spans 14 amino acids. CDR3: CASSLAGSGNTIYF. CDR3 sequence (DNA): TGTGCCAGCAGCTTAGCAGGGTCCGGAAACACCATATATTTT.

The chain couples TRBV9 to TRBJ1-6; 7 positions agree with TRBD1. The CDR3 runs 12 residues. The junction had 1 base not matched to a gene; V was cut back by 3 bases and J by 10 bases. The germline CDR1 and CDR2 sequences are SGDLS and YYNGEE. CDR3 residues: CASSGGGSPLHF. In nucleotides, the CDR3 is TGTGCCAGCAGCGGAGGGGGCTCACCCCTCCACTTT. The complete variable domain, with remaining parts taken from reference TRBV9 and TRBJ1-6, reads DSGVTQTPKHLITATGQRVTLRCSPRSGDLSVYWYQQSLDQGLQFLIQYYNGEERAKGNILERFSAQQFPDLHSELNLSSLELGDSALYFCASSGGGSPLHFGNGTRLTVT.

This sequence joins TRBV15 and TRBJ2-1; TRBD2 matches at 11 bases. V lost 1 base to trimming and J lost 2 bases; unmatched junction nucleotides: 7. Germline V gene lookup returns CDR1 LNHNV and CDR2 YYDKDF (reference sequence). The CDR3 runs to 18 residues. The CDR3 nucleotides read TGTGCCACCAGCAGAGGTTCTAGACTAGCGGGGACCTACAATGAGCAGTTCTTC. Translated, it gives CATSRGSRLAGTYNEQFF.

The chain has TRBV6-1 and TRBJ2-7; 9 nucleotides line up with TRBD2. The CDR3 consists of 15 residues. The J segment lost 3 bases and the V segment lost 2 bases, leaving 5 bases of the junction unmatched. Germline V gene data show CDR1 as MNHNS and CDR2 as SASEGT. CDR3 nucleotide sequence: TGTGCCAGCAGTGAATATAGGACTAGCGACTACGAGCAGTACTTC. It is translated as CASSEYRTSDYEQYF.

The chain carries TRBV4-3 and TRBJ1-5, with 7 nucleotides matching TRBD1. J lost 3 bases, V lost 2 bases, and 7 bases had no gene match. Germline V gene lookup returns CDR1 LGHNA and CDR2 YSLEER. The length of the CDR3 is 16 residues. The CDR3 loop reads CASSQQLGQYNQPQHF. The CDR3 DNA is TGCGCCAGCAGCCAACAACTGGGACAGTACAATCAGCCCCAGCATTTT.

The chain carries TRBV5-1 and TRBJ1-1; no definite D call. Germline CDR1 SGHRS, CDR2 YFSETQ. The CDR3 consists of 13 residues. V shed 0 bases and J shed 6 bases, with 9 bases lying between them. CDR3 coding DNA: TGCGCCAGCAGCTTGGGCGGATATTCTGAAGCTTTCTTT. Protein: CASSLGGYSEAFF.

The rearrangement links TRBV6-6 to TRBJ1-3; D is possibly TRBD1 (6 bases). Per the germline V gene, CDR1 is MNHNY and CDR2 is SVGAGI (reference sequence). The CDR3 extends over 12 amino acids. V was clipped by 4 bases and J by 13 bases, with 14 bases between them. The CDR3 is CASSLDRTSIYF. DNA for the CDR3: TGTGCCAGCAGTTTGGACAGAACAAGTATATATTTT.

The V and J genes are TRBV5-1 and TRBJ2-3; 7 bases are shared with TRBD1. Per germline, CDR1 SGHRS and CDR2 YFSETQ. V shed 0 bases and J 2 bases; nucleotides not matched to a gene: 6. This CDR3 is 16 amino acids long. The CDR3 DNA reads TGCGCCAGCAGCTTGGCCGCCGACAGGGCCACAGATACGCAGTATTTT. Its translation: CASSLAADRATDTQYF.

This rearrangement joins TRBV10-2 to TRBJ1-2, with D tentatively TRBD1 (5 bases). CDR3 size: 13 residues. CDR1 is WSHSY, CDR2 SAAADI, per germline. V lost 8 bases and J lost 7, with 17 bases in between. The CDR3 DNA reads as TGCGCCAGCTGGGAGGGGAGCGTTTTTGGCTACACCTTC. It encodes CASWEGSVFGYTF.

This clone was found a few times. The CDR3 bases are TGTGCCAGCAGCTTAGATCGGCAGGGTGGTTATGGCTACACCTTC. Protein: CASSLDRQGGYGYTF. This chain joins TRBV11-2 and TRBJ1-2, with D perhaps matching TRBD1 (5 bases). The CDR3 is 15 amino acids. V was trimmed by 0 bases and J by 5 bases, leaving 13 bases between them. Germline V lookup: CDR1 SGHAT, CDR2 FQNNGV.

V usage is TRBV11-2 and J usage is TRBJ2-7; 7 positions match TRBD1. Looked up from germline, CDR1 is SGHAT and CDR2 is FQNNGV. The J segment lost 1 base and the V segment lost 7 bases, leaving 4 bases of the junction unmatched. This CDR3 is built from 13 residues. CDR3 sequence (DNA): TGTGCCAGCACCAGGGACAGATCCTACGAGCAGTACTTC. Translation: CASTRDRSYEQYF.

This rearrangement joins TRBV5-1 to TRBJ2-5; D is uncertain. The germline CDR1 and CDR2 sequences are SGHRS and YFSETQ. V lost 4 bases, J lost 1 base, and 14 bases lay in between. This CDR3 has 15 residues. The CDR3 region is CASSLNTGSQETQYF. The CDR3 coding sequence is TGCGCCAGCAGCCTGAACACCGGGTCCCAAGAGACCCAGTACTTC.